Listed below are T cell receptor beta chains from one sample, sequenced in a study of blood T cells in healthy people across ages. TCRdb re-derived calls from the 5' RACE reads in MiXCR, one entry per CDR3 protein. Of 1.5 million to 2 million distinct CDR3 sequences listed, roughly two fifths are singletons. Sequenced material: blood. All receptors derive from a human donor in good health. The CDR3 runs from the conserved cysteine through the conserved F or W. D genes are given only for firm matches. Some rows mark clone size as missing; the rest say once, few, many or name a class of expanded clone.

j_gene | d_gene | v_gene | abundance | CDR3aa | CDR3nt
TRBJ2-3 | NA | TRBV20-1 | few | CSVRGVSTDTQYF | TGCAGTGTCAGGGGGGTTAGCACAGATACGCAGTATTTT
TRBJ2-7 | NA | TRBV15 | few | CATSFHFDEQYF | TGTGCCACCAGCTTCCATTTTGACGAGCAGTACTTC
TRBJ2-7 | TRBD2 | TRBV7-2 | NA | CASSLRGGASPYEQYF | TGTGCCAGCAGTCTTCGGGGGGGGGCCTCCCCCTACGAGCAGTACTTC
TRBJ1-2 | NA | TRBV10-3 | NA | CAISELGSRRAGYTF | TGTGCCATCAGTGAGTTAGGATCCAGGAGGGCTGGCTACACCTTC
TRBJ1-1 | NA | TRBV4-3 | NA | CASSQDNPRQSEAFF | TGCGCCAGCAGCCAAGATAACCCACGACAGTCTGAAGCTTTCTTT
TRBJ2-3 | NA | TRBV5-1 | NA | CASSFVGGPLADTQYF | TGCGCCAGCAGCTTCGTTGGGGGGCCACTCGCAGATACGCAGTATTTT
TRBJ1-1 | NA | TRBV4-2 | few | CASSLRTSTEAFF | TGTGCCAGCAGCCTCCGGACGAGCACTGAAGCTTTCTTT
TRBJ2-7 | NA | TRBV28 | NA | CASSLIGRTSSYEQYF | TGTGCCAGCAGTTTGATCGGCAGGACCAGCTCCTACGAGCAGTACTTC
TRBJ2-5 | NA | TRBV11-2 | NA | CASSPVGFQETQYF | TGTGCCAGCAGCCCGGTTGGATTCCAAGAGACCCAGTACTTC
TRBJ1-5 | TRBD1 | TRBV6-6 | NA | CASTTQGGNQSQHF | TGTGCCAGCACCACACAGGGGGGCAATCAGTCCCAGCATTTT